These 23 T cell receptor beta chains were all obtained from the same sample, sequenced in a study of vaccination and CD4 T cells after COVID-19. These receptors' antigens are unknown. Described treatment: approximately 11-day PBMC culture with coronavirus spike peptide pools or control peptides (ViraFEST assay). Sequencing of the DNA from cultured CD4+ T cells was carried out with the Oncomine TCR Beta short-read assay. TCRdb processed the PCR reads anew with MiXCR; each CDR3 protein has one entry. This table holds about 15,000 distinct CDR3 sequences, 52% found once. Sequencing used CD4+ T cells from blood, cultured in vitro. Every receptor here comes from a human donor who had recovered from COVID-19.

This clonotype was detected once. Because the CDR3 is missing its conserved closing phenylalanine or tryptophan, this is likely a read error. This rearrangement joins TRBV5-1 to TRBJ2-5; D may match TRBD1 or TRBD2 (5 bases each). CDR3 size: 15 residues. Trimming removed 4 bases from V and 2 bases from J, with 15 bases in between. CDR1 and CDR2 from the germline V gene are SGHRS and YFSETQ. The CDR3 sequence: CASSPVGVWQETQYY. DNA of the CDR3: TGCGCCAGCAGCCCGGTGGGGGTTTGGCAAGAGACCCAGTACTAC.

The V call is TRBV7-3, the J call TRBJ2-5, with D possibly matching TRBD1 (5 bases). Trimming removed 3 bases from V and 2 bases from J, with 10 bases in between. CDR1 SGHTA and CDR2 FQGTGA come from the germline V gene. The CDR3 contains 14 residues. This CDR3 reads CASSFQGRQETQYF. The CDR3 DNA follows: TGTGCCAGCAGCTTCCAGGGTCGACAAGAGACCCAGTACTTC.

The chain recombines TRBV7-9 with TRBJ2-7, with D possibly being TRBD1 (6 bases). The CDR3 consists of 15 residues. V was cut by 6 bases and J by 7 bases, with 22 bases left in between. The germline gives CDR1 SEHNR, CDR2 FQNEAQ (reference sequence). DNA for the CDR3: TGTGCCAGCAGTCCTATGGACAGCCGCGGGTGGGAGCAGTACTTC. Amino acids: CASSPMDSRGWEQYF.

CDR3 protein: CASSLTGLAGVRLYEQYF. DNA of the CDR3: TGTGCCAGCAGCTTAACGGGACTAGCGGGAGTAAGGCTCTACGAGCAGTACTTC. This chain joins TRBV7-2 and TRBJ2-7; 14 nucleotides align to TRBD2. Germline-derived CDR1 and CDR2 are SGHTA and FQGNSA. The CDR3 runs to 18 residues. V trimming: 2 bases; J trimming: 3 bases; junction bases outside the gene matches: 9.

The V gene is TRBV5-1, the J gene TRBJ1-1; 7 bases fit TRBD1. Germline V CDR1 and CDR2: SGHRS, YFSETQ. V shed 5 bases and J 5 bases; nucleotides not matched to a gene: 6. The length of the CDR3 is 13 residues. The CDR3 nucleotides are TGCGCCAGCAGTTCGACAGGGAGAACTGAAGCTTTCTTT. As protein: CASSSTGRTEAFF.

The chain couples TRBV25-1 to TRBJ2-2; D is uncertain. V shed 6 bases and J shed 2 bases, with 4 bases lying between them. CDR3 length equals 12 residues. Germline assignment: CDR1 MGHDK and CDR2 SYGVNS. CDR3 sequence reads: CASRQNTGELFF. CDR3 in DNA: TGTGCCAGCAGACAAAACACCGGGGAGCTGTTTTTT.

Comment on this clonotype: One end of the junction varies from germline; a read error may be responsible. The chain is built from TRBV15 and TRBJ2-7, with 7 bases lining up with TRBD1. This CDR3 has 16 amino acids. Germline values: CDR1 LNHNV, CDR2 YYDKDF (reference sequence). The chain's CDR3 is CAASSAPATGSYEQYF. The DNA for the CDR3 is TGTGCCGCCAGCAGCGCCCCCGCGACAGGGTCCTACGAGCAGTACTTC.

The genes are TRBV28 and TRBJ1-1; 10 bases line up with TRBD1. Germline V CDR1 and CDR2: MDHEN, SYDVKM. With V trimmed by 7 bases and J by 8 bases, 19 bases remained unmatched. This CDR3 comprises 17 residues. CDR3 protein: CASTTPPGTGVSGEAFF. DNA for the CDR3: TGTGCCAGCACTACTCCCCCCGGGACAGGGGTCTCCGGAGAAGCTTTCTTT.

Relative to its sample, this clonotype is medium-sized. The chain links TRBV20-1 to TRBJ2-3, with a tentative D call TRBD2 (7 bases). The CDR3 has 18 residues. Germline V lookup: CDR1 DFQATT, CDR2 SNEGSKA (reference sequence). For the CDR3, the DNA is TGCGGCTCGAGGGGGGGCCCCCAGGGGCCAACTAGCACAGATACGCAGTATTTT. It translates to CGSRGGPQGPTSTDTQYF.

The chain uses TRBV6-1 and TRBJ1-6; D is unresolved. Looked up from germline, CDR1 is MNHNS and CDR2 is SASEGT. The CDR3 length is 15 residues. V was pared by 6 bases and J by 3 bases, with 12 bases between. The CDR3: CASRSVEYYNSPLHF. The CDR3 coding sequence is TGTGCCAGCAGATCGGTAGAGTACTATAATTCACCCCTCCACTTT.

The J gene is TRBJ2-2, the V gene TRBV7-2; D remains ambiguous. Trimming stripped 0 bases from V and 2 bases from J, with 7 bases between. Germline lookup yields CDR1 SGHTA and CDR2 FQGNSA. This CDR3 comprises 15 residues. CDR3 DNA: TGTGCCAGCAGCTTAGCGCCCGGAAACACCGGGGAGCTGTTTTTT. Translated: CASSLAPGNTGELFF.

Only one count was recorded for this clonotype. The V call is TRBV30, the J call TRBJ1-1; 11 positions agree with TRBD1. The CDR3 covers 14 residues. With 1 base clipped from V and 4 bases from J, the junction kept 2 bases outside the gene matches. The germline V gene encodes CDR1 GTSNPN and CDR2 SVGIG (reference sequence). CDR3 nucleotides: TGTGCCTGGAGTGGGACAGGGGGCGTCACTGAAGCTTTCTTT. Residues: CAWSGTGGVTEAFF. The whole variable domain, remainder taken from reference TRBV30 and TRBJ1-1, is SQTIHQWPATLVQPVGSPLSLECTVEGTSNPNLYWYRQAAGRGLQLLFYSVGIGQISSEVPQNLSASRPQDRQFILSSKKLLLSDSGFYLCAWSGTGGVTEAFFGQGTRLTVV.

The rearrangement links TRBV20-1 to TRBJ1-2; D remains unclear. Looked up from germline, CDR1 is DFQATT and CDR2 is SNEGSKA (reference sequence). The CDR3 runs to 15 residues. Trimming cost V 0 bases and J 8 bases, with 19 bases left between them. The CDR3 coding sequence is TGCAGTGCTAGAGAAGTGGTAAAAACGGGAGGGGGCTACACCTTC. It yields the protein CSAREVVKTGGGYTF.

The chain recombines TRBV12-3 or TRBV12-4 with TRBJ1-5, with D possibly matching TRBD1 (5 bases). The CDR3 runs to 13 residues. V dropped 3 bases and J dropped 7 bases, with 10 bases sitting between them. The CDR3 DNA reads as TGTGCCAGCAGTTTGGGGGGGGACCAGCCCCAGCATTTT. This translates into CASSLGGDQPQHF.

Only a few counts were recorded for this clonotype. Mismatch with germline at one junction end may stem from a read error. The V and J genes are TRBV5-3 and TRBJ2-2, with D possibly called TRBD1 or TRBD2 (6 bases each). TRBV5-3 is classed as an ORF, of uncertain function. The CDR3 totals 16 residues. CDR3 DNA: TGTGCCAGCAGCTTGGCCGCCGGGGGCAAGACCGGGGAGCTGTTTTTT. Translated: CASSLAAGGKTGELFF.

The genes are TRBV29-1 and TRBJ1-2, with D uncertain. Germline lookup yields CDR1 SQVTM and CDR2 ANQGSEA. The CDR3 consists of 13 residues. V lost 3 bases to trimming and J lost 7 bases, with 15 bases between them. As DNA, the CDR3 is TGCAGCGTTGAGCTTTTGGGAATCGGTGGCTACACCTTC. As protein: CSVELLGIGGYTF.

The table lists this clonotype with a few counts. The chain links TRBV6-2 or TRBV6-3 to TRBJ1-2, with D possibly being TRBD1 (5 bases). Germline V lookup: CDR1 MNHEY, CDR2 SVGEGT. Trimming stripped 4 bases from V and 3 bases from J, with 12 bases between. This CDR3 spans 14 amino acids. CDR3 bases: TGTGCCAGCAGTTCCGTCACAGGATACTATGGCTACACCTTC. It is translated as CASSSVTGYYGYTF.

The chain employs TRBV19 and TRBJ1-5; 12 bases are shared with TRBD1. The V gene's germline CDR1 is LNHDA and CDR2 SQIVND (reference sequence). The CDR3 is 17 residues long. With 10 bases clipped from V and 2 bases from J, the junction kept 12 bases outside the gene matches. CDR3 sequence: CATSRDRGRWGNQPQHF. In DNA, the CDR3 is TGTGCCACCTCCCGGGACAGGGGGCGATGGGGCAATCAGCCCCAGCATTTT.

The CDR3 DNA reads TGTGCCAGCAGCTTAACCGCAGGGATCGGGGAGCTGTTTTTT. Its protein product is CASSLTAGIGELFF. The V gene is TRBV7-6, the J gene TRBJ2-2; possibly TRBD1 for D (5 bases). This CDR3 is 14 amino acids long. V lost 2 bases to trimming and J lost 7 bases, with 11 bases between them. Per germline, CDR1 SGHVS and CDR2 FNYEAQ.

This clonotype turned up a few times. The chain links TRBV19 to TRBJ2-1; 12 nucleotides line up with TRBD2. Germline trimming cut 6 bases from V and 10 bases from J; bases unmatched to any gene: 7. The length of the CDR3 is 14 residues. Germline V CDR1 and CDR2: LNHDA, SQIVND (reference sequence). The CDR3 DNA sequence: TGTGCCAGTAGCGGACTAGCGGGGCGCCGGGAGCAGTTCTTC. Amino acids: CASSGLAGRREQFF.

This chain uses TRBV28 with TRBJ2-7; TRBD1 agrees at 9 bases. Germline trimming cut 8 bases from V and 2 bases from J; bases unmatched to any gene: 4. This CDR3 has 13 residues. The germline gives CDR1 MDHEN, CDR2 SYDVKM. CDR3 amino acids: CASYDRGTYEQYF. DNA of the CDR3: TGTGCCAGCTACGACAGGGGGACCTACGAGCAGTACTTC.

CDR3 in amino acids: CASSLGGAAGLPYGYTF. CDR3 DNA sequence: TGTGCCAGCAGCTTAGGAGGAGCGGCAGGCCTCCCCTATGGCTACACCTTC. The gene calls are TRBV7-2 and TRBJ1-2; D unresolved. Trimming took off 1 base at V and 4 bases at J, with 19 bases between the two ends. This CDR3 is 17 amino acids long. The germline gives CDR1 SGHTA, CDR2 FQGNSA. Supplemented by reference TRBV7-2 and TRBJ1-2, the full variable domain reads GAGVSQSPSNKVTEKGKDVELRCDPISGHTALYWYRQSLGQGLEFLIYFQGNSAPDKSGLPSDRFSAERTGGSVSTLTIQRTQQEDSAVYLCASSLGGAAGLPYGYTFGSGTRLTVV.

The V and J genes are TRBV2 and TRBJ2-7, with D perhaps matching TRBD2 (5 bases). CDR3 length: 14 residues. The V end lost 7 bases, the J end lost 0 bases, and 13 bases lay between the germline ends. The germline V gene has CDR1 SNHLY and CDR2 FYNNEI. The CDR3 protein is CASTPRVTSYEQYF. The CDR3 DNA reads as TGTGCCAGCACCCCGCGGGTTACCTCCTACGAGCAGTACTTC.